The entry below gives a single TCR beta chain sequence along with its context. This clone was detected a few times. Its antigen is still unknown. The input lacks base qualities; no much larger clone sits a single base away. This sample was taken from a study of blood T cell repertoires in COVID-19 (dated by TCRdb to 2019 to 2021). Background for the entire study: The collaborator samples originated in the United States, Italy and Spain and spanned the acute and convalescent phases of COVID-19. The material from the prospective study consisted of cDNA or gDNA derived from T cells, B-cell-depleted T cells, or PBMCs. The dataset comprised deeply sampled blood TCRbeta repertoires from subjects exposed to, actively infected with, or recovered from COVID-19. A freely available public database, intended as a resource for researchers studying the immune response to SARS-CoV-2, is where the repertoires were released. Samples came from the ongoing ImmuneRACE study (first 160 participants) plus 1,254 subjects from 6 global collaborators. The sample metadata nearly always contained a de-identified subject ID, COVID-19 status, age in years and sex. Where HLA class I and class II types were available, the types were taken from metadata supplied by the sample provider, not from assay-based typing. Points the paper makes about the study in general: The quantity of clinical and demographic metadata differed by source and by participant and was supplied without curation.

The germline V gene gives CDR1 as SGHTA and CDR2 as FQGTGA. Reading from cysteine to phenylalanine, the CDR3 counts 16 amino acids. CDR3 DNA only is kept here, 48 bases in frame from base 1. The junction carries 11 bases between V and J, which are trimmed by 2 bases and 0 bases respectively. Whole blood was collected in K2EDTA tubes by collaborating institutions according to the institutions' own protocols. Collaborator samples were shipped for TCRbeta analysis as frozen whole blood, isolated PBMCs, or DNA extracted from either sample type. TCRbeta CDR3 regions were amplified from genomic DNA using the immunoSEQ Assay, a bias-controlled multiplex PCR. The original pipeline was this. The number of nucleated cells in each sample was estimated from the amplification of reference gene primers within the assay. Sequence reads were collapsed and filtered to measure the absolute abundance of every unique TCRbeta CDR3 rearrangement. For each sample, productive Simpson clonality was calculated by taking the square root of Simpson's diversity index across productive rearrangements. Entries here come from immuneACCESS through TCRdb and include only in-frame sequences with V and J called. Some clones fail to appear in such tables; in the studies checked, an unresolved V gene covers under half of the shortfall, and the cause of the remainder is unknown. D and trimming come from the DNA, and the V and J calls and clone size come from that table. The sample table shows 65,000 to 95,000 clones, and about 80% are seen once. Around 5% of the sample comes from the top ten.

The V gene is TRBV7-3 and the J gene is TRBJ2-1; TRBD1 is possibly the D segment (6 matching bases). This sequence originates from a man aged 45-60 years with active or convalescent COVID-19. The sample taken for sequencing was peripheral blood. The nucleotide sequence reads as follows: TGTGCCAGCAGCTTATCGGGCAGGGGCTCCTACAATGAGCAGTTCTTC. Its protein is CASSLSGRGSYNEQFF.